These 10 T cell receptor beta chains originate from one sample sequenced in a study of blood T cell repertoires in COVID-19. This table comes from immunoSEQ multiplex PCR, and its TCRdb copy is limited to in-frame clones, with some not included. The sample yields over 600,000 clones, 75% to 90% seen once. The specimen sequenced was peripheral blood. The receptor source for this set is a woman between 18 and 29 years old with acute or convalescent COVID-19.

V is TRBV4-1 and J is TRBJ1-2, with a possible D match to TRBD1 (5 bases). Trimming removed 1 base at V and 4 bases at J, with 13 bases between. The CDR3 has 15 residues. Germline-derived CDR1 and CDR2 are MGHRA and YSYEKL. The CDR3 here is CASSQVGGVTYGYTF. In nucleotides, the CDR3 is TGCGCCAGCAGCCAAGTAGGAGGGGTTACCTATGGCTACACCTTC.

As concerns this clone: Other DNA sequences in the sample encode the same CDR3. Here the CDR3 DNA reads TGTGCCAGCAGTTTTGGTGGGGGCAAACTGTTTTTT. Residues: CASSFGGGKLFF. The chain has TRBV27 and TRBJ1-4; TRBD1 might be the D (6 bases). V shed 3 bases and J shed 11 bases, with 10 bases lying between them. This CDR3 contains 12 residues. Per germline, CDR1 MNHEY and CDR2 SMNVEV (reference sequence).

Only a few counts were recorded for this clone. This chain links TRBV6-4 with TRBJ2-7; 7 bases match TRBD1. J lost 5 bases, V lost 3 bases, and 4 bases had no gene match. CDR3 length equals 13 residues. Germline V gene sequence: CDR1 MRHNA, CDR2 SNTAGT. As DNA, the CDR3 is TGTGCCAGCAGTGAAGGGACAGCCCACGAGCAGTACTTC. This gives the protein CASSEGTAHEQYF.

The gene calls are TRBV2 and TRBJ1-4; D not certain. The V gene's germline CDR1 is SNHLY and CDR2 FYNNEI. CDR3 length equals 13 residues. The germline V and J ends were trimmed by 2 bases and 7 bases, with 8 bases remaining between them. This CDR3 reads CASSEYRGEKLFF. The CDR3 bases are TGTGCCAGCAGTGAATATCGGGGTGAAAAACTGTTTTTT.

The V and J genes are TRBV30 and TRBJ1-3; possibly TRBD1 for D (5 bases). V lost 3 bases, J lost 0 bases, and 21 bases lay in between. The CDR3 is 18 residues long. Germline CDR1 reads GTSNPN; CDR2 reads SVGIG (reference sequence). CDR3 sequence reads: CAWRPPPGFKSSGNTIYF. The CDR3 DNA reads TGTGCCTGGAGACCACCTCCAGGGTTCAAAAGCTCTGGAAACACCATATATTTT. Drawing the rest from reference TRBV30 and TRBJ1-3, the complete variable domain is SQTIHQWPATLVQPVGSPLSLECTVEGTSNPNLYWYRQAAGRGLQLLFYSVGIGQISSEVPQNLSASRPQDRQFILSSKKLLLSDSGFYLCAWRPPPGFKSSGNTIYFGEGSWLTVV.

This chain links TRBV2 with TRBJ2-1; TRBD1 aligns across 10 bases. J lost 6 bases, V lost 5 bases, and 10 bases had no gene match. CDR1 is SNHLY, CDR2 FYNNEI, per germline. This CDR3 region has 16 residues. The chain's CDR3 is CASSIPDRGRVNEQFF. As DNA, the CDR3 is TGTGCCAGCAGTATACCAGACAGGGGGCGGGTCAATGAGCAGTTCTTC.

This clone was seen only a few times. V gene TRBV19 combines with J gene TRBJ1-1; 11 bases align to TRBD1. This CDR3 is built from 16 residues. V dropped 5 bases and J dropped 3; count of bases not matched to a gene: 8. CDR1 and CDR2 from the germline V gene are LNHDA and SQIVND (reference sequence). As DNA, the CDR3 is TGTGCCAGTAGTCTCCCGCCGGGACAGGGGGACACTGAAGCTTTCTTT. It specifies CASSLPPGQGDTEAFF.

The J gene is TRBJ2-7, the V gene TRBV30; tentative D call: TRBD1 (5 bases). The germline V and J ends were trimmed by 7 bases and 2 bases, with 12 bases remaining between them. The CDR3 consists of 12 residues. Looked up from germline, CDR1 is GTSNPN and CDR2 is SVGIG (reference sequence). CDR3 residues: CASQQATYEQYF. CDR3 in DNA: TGTGCCTCCCAACAGGCAACCTACGAGCAGTACTTC.

This clone was seen a few times. The V gene is TRBV9, the J gene TRBJ1-4; D is perhaps TRBD1 (5 bases). Per germline, CDR1 SGDLS and CDR2 YYNGEE. The CDR3 sequence is 16 residues long. V gave up 0 bases and J gave up 7 bases, with 16 bases separating them. The CDR3 DNA reads TGTGCCAGCAGCGTAGGTGTTCAGGGTCGCGCTGAAAAACTGTTTTTT. This codes for CASSVGVQGRAEKLFF. Based on the CDR3 plus reference TRBV9 and TRBJ1-4, the full variable domain is DSGVTQTPKHLITATGQRVTLRCSPRSGDLSVYWYQQSLDQGLQFLIQYYNGEERAKGNILERFSAQQFPDLHSELNLSSLELGDSALYFCASSVGVQGRAEKLFFGSGTQLSVL.

The rearrangement links TRBV2 to TRBJ1-2; D may be TRBD1 (5 bases). Germline CDR1 is SNHLY and CDR2 is FYNNEI. V was clipped by 6 bases and J by 3 bases, with 11 bases between them. CDR3 length: 13 amino acids. The CDR3: CASRNQGYYGYTF. As DNA, the CDR3 is TGTGCCAGCAGGAACCAGGGCTACTATGGCTACACCTTC.